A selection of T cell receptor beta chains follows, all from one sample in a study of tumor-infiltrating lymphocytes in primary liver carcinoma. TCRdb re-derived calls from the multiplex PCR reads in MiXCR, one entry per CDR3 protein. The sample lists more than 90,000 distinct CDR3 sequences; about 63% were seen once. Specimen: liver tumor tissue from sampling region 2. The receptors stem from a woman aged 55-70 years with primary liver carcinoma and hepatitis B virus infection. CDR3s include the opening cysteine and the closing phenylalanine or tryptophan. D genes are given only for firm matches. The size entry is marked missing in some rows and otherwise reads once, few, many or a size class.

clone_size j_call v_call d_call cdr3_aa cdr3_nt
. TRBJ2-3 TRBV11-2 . CASNIGELTYTSDTQYF TGTGCCAGCAACATAGGGGAACTAACGTACACGTCAGATACGCAGTATTTT
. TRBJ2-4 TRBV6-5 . CASGSRGQTSAKNIRYF TGTGCCAGCGGTTCCCGTGGACAGACTTCAGCCAAAAACATTCGGTACTTC
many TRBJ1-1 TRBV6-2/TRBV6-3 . CASSQTVLNTEAFF TGTGCCAGCAGCCAGACAGTTTTGAACACTGAAGCTTTCTTT
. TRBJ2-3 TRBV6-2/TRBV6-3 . CASSYADVVTLYF TGTGCCAGTAGTTACGCTGACGTGGTTACGCTGTATTTT
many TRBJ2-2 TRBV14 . CASSQEKRLAYNTGELFF TGTGCCAGCAGCCAAGAAAAGAGGCTAGCGTATAACACCGGGGAGCTGTTTTTT
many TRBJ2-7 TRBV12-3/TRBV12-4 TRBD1 CASSTRDRGGYEQYF TGTGCCAGCAGTACCCGGGACAGGGGCGGGTACGAGCAGTACTTC
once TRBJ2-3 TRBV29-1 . CSVQGDPQISTYTQYF TGCAGCGTTCAGGGCGACCCTCAGATTAGCACATATACACAGTATTTT
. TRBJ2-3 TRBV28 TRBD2 CASSTTRTGLNRQYF TGTGCCAGCAGTACCACACGGACGGGACTAAATAGGCAGTATTTT
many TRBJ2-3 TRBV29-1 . CSVGVQGFTDTQYF TGCAGCGTTGGGGTACAGGGATTCACAGATACGCAGTATTTT
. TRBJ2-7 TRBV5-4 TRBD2 CASSAGGLVGDERYF TGTGCCAGCAGCGCAGGCGGACTAGTGGGAGACGAGCGGTACTTC
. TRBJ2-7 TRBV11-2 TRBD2 CASSLDVPGLASRNAYEQYF TGTGCCAGCAGCTTAGACGTCCCGGGACTAGCGTCTCGAAACGCTTACGAGCAGTACTTC
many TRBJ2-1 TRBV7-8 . CASSTGPSAVYEQFF TGTGCCAGCAGCACCGGCCCTAGCGCGGTCTATGAGCAGTTCTTC
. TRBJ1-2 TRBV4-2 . CASSQDPMGGNDYTF TGTGCCAGCAGCCAAGATCCGATGGGGGGAAATGACTACACCTTC
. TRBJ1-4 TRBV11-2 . CVSICGYMITEKLFF TGTGTGAGCATCTGTGGTTACATGATTACTGAAAAACTTTTTTTT
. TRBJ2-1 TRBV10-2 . CANQGREWSNEQFF TGCGCCAACCAAGGGCGTGAGTGGTCAAATGAGCAGTTCTTC
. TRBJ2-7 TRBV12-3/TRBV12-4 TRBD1 CANSPRDRALGRPYF TGTGCCAACAGTCCTCGGGACAGGGCCCTCGGCCGACCATACTTC
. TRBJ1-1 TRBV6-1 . CAKSAWGRLNTEAFF TGTGCCAAAAGTGCATGGGGGAGGTTGAACACTGAAGCTTTCTTT
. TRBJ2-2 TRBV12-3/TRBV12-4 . CVSIPNSRRLGGELFF TGTGTCAGCATTCCCAACAGCAGGAGACTGGGCGGGGAGCTGTTTTTT
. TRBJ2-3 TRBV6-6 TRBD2 CTSVSGSTVTQYF TGTACCAGCGTGAGCGGGAGCACAGTTACGCAGTATTTT
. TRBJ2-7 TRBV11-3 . CVSSFSPRAGYEQYF TGTGTCAGCAGCTTCTCCCCCCGGGCTGGCTACGAGCAGTACTTC
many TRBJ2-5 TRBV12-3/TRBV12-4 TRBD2 CASSPLKAGVGRTETQYF TGTGCCAGCAGTCCCCTTAAAGCGGGGGTCGGGAGAACGGAGACCCAGTACTTC
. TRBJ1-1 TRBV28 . CASTDPPGPEAFF TGTGCCAGCACCGACCCCCCGGGCCCTGAAGCTTTCTTT
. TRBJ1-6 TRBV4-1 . CASIQVRDSLLHF TGCGCCAGCATCCAAGTAAGGGATTCACTCCTCCACTTT
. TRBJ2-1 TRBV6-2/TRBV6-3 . CVSSYSTRGGRSYNEQFF TGTGTCAGCAGTTACTCGACCAGGGGAGGGAGGTCCTACAATGAGCAGTTCTTC
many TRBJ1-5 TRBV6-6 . CASTRGEGQPQHF TGTGCCAGCACCCGAGGGGAGGGGCAGCCCCAGCATTTT
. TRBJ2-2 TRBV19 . CASTPDNTYGKLFF TGTGCCAGTACCCCGGACAATACTTACGGGAAGCTGTTTTTT
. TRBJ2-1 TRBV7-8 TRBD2 CASSPWTSPNDQLF TGTGCCAGCAGCCCCTGGACTAGCCCCAATGATCAGCTCTTC
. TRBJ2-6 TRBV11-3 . CVSCSEGASGANVLTF TGTGTCAGCTGCTCTGAAGGGGCGAGTGGGGCCAACGTCCTGACTTTC
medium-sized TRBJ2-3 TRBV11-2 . CASSLVGAGLSTDTQYF TGTGCCAGCAGCTTAGTCGGGGCAGGTCTAAGCACAGATACGCAGTATTTT
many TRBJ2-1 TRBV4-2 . CASSQDSGTYNEQFF TGTGCCAGCAGCCAAGATAGCGGAACCTACAATGAGCAGTTCTTC
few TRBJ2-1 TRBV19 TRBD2 CASSIWGGEQFF TGTGCCAGTAGTATATGGGGGGGTGAGCAGTTCTTC
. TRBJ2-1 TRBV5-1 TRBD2 CTSSFSGSRNEQLF TGCACCAGCAGCTTCAGCGGGAGTCGGAATGAGCAGCTCTTC
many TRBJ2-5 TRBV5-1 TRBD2 CASRGLAGMETQYF TGCGCCAGCAGAGGACTAGCGGGAATGGAGACCCAGTACTTC
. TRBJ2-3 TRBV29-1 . CSVETLSGADTQYF TGCAGCGTTGAGACCCTGAGTGGCGCAGATACACAGTATTTT
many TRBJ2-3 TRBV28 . CASSLSRSGDTDTQYF TGTGCCAGCAGTTTAAGTCGGAGTGGGGACACAGATACGCAGTATTTT
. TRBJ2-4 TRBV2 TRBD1 CASSETQRTGGKNIQYF TGTGCCAGCAGTGAAACCCAAAGGACAGGGGGAAAAAACATTCAGTACTTC
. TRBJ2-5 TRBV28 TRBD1 CASSRTGIETQYF TGTGCCAGCAGTCGGACAGGGATCGAGACCCAGTACTTC